This T cell receptor (beta chain) was retrieved from a study of T-cell reconstitution after alpha-beta-depleted transplantation in children. Study findings and constraints: Surviving recipient cells, namely T cells and thymic progenitors, were the source of high day-60 TCRbeta diversity in some patients. Reportedly, alpha-beta T cells present about two months post-transplant originated from several hundred expanded clones of graft origin. T cells produced anew were the main source of T-cell counts and diversity one year after transplant.

The ends lost 3 bases at V and 3 bases at J; junction bases unmatched: 4. There are 16 residues in the CDR3. CDR1 and CDR2 (germline): MGHDK, SYGVNS. This clonotype was counted a few times. Its antigen remains unknown. Unique molecular identifiers were used to barcode this TCRbeta library. TCRdb ran MiXCR on the PCR reads and lists one entry per CDR3 protein. The repertoire includes 900,000 or so distinct CDR3 sequences, around 15% of them detected once, and approximately 4.5% sits in the top ten. The source of this sequence is a male patient under 18 who had a stem cell transplant for acute lymphoblastic leukemia, so the T cells may come from the graft donor. The rearrangement links TRBV25-1 to TRBJ2-5; 13 bases are a match to TRBD2. The sample in question was PBMCs, mostly from graft donor cells, obtained 360 days after TCRalphabeta/CD19-depleted stem cell transplant. The CDR3 nucleotides are TGTGCCAGCAGTGACCTCGGACTAGCGGGAGAAGAGACCCAGTACTTC. It codes for CASSDLGLAGEETQYF. Supplemented by reference TRBV25-1 and TRBJ2-5, the full variable domain reads EADIYQTPRYLVIGTGKKITLECSQTMGHDKMYWYQQDPGMELHLIHYSYGVNSTEKGDLSSESTVSRIRTEHFPLTLESARPSHTSQYLCASSDLGLAGEETQYFGPGTRLLVL.